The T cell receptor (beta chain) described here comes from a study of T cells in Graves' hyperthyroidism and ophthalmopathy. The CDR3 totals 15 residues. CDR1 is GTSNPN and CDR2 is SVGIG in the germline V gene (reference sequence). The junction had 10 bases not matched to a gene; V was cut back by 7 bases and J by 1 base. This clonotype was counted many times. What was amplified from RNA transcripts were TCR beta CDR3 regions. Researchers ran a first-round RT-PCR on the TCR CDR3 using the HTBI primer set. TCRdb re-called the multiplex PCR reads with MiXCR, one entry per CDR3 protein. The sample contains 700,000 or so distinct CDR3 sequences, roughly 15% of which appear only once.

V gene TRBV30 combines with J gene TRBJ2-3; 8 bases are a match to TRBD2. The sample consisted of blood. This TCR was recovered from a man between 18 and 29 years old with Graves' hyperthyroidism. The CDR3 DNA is TGTGCCTTCCGCCTCAGCGGGAGTGGCACAGATACGCAGTATTTT. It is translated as CAFRLSGSGTDTQYF. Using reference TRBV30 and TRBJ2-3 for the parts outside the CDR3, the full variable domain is SQTIHQWPATLVQPVGSPLSLECTVEGTSNPNLYWYRQAAGRGLQLLFYSVGIGQISSEVPQNLSASRPQDRQFILSSKKLLLSDSGFYLCAFRLSGSGTDTQYFGPGTRLTVL.